This T cell receptor beta chain derives from a study of T-cell memory formation after mild COVID-19 (dated by TCRdb to the early 2020s). Describing the broader study: Most TCR sequence clusters were specific to one of the two donors. In a couple of donors, T-cell clones that expanded and contracted after mild COVID-19 were tracked by sequencing TCRalpha and TCRbeta repertoires over time. The cohort was made up of two young adult volunteers, one female and one male, who were previously healthy. The paper as a whole reports these results and caveats: The detection of some responding clones in pre-infection memory suggests that pre-existing cross-reactive memory T cells joined the SARS-CoV-2 response. Only a couple of mild cases were covered in the study, and larger cohorts including severe cases with pre-infection samples were considered necessary. Contracting CD4+ clones turned up mainly in the CM and EM memory subsets, whereas EMRA was where CD8+ clones were enriched. Balanced CD4/CD8 phenotypes were observed for clones contracting from day 15 to 85, whereas a bias towards CD4+ was observed for a second wave of clones expanding from day 15 to 37. Whether the second-wave clones peaking on day 37 were SARS-CoV-2 specific was not confirmed.

PBMCs were isolated by Ficoll-Paque density gradient centrifugation. This clonotype was detected only a few times. The antigen it binds to is not known. No quality values exist for individual bases; no much larger clone is one base distant. The germline V gene provides CDR1 MNHEY and CDR2 SVGAGI. There are 14 amino acids in the CDR3, from cysteine to phenylalanine inclusive. This entry keeps only the CDR3 DNA: 42 bases, framed from base 1. V lost 2 bases and J lost 6 bases; the stretch between them is 8 bases long. TCRdb records Illumina NovaSeq 6000 as the sequencer. TCRalpha and TCRbeta cDNA libraries were built by 5'RACE with constant-segment primers, adding sample barcodes and unique molecular identifiers. RNA was extracted from every sample with Trizol reagent. Library amplification was performed in two PCR steps, and a second sample barcode and Illumina TruSeq adapters were introduced in the second step. Libraries were sequenced on an Illumina NovaSeq with 2 x 150 bp paired-end reads. Per the source publication's procedure: With migec v1.2.7, reads were demultiplexed and then collapsed into UMI-guided consensus sequences. With mixcr v2.1.11, UMI consensuses were aligned to TRA and TRB V and J templates and assembled into clonotypes. A clonotype was counted as expanded or contracted only when both edgeR and NoisET called the clonotype significant, with the noise models trained on biological replicates. For edgeR calls, a false discovery rate-adjusted p below 0.01 and a log2 fold-change threshold of 1 were applied. As an exploratory analysis of dynamics, max-normalized trajectories of the 1000 most abundant clonotypes were examined by PCA with hierarchical clustering. Separately sequenced CD4+ and CD8+ repertoires were used to assign the CD4 or CD8 phenotype of responding clones. TCRdb redid the processing of the public reads, applying fastp at Q25 and MiXCR, and retained in-frame beta chains. Rows matching on CDR3 protein sequence are summarized as one entry with the most common DNA and genes. The V and J calls follow TCRdb's processing rather than the paper's. This sample is represented by just under 350,000 distinct CDR3 sequences; 10% to 15% of them were singletons. The top ten constitute around a fifth of the sample.

The sequencing sample was made of PBMCs or a T cell subset sorted from them (not recorded which). The clonotype was recovered from a man aged 18 to 35 who had mild COVID-19 (a few samples of this study predate the infection). The sample titles of this study are shuffled in the database, so cell type and time point are left out; the donor was told from shared clones. The receptor chain draws on TRBV6-5 and TRBJ1-6, with an unclear D gene assignment. The CDR3 corresponds to CASSYGRLNSPLHF. The nucleotides read TGTGCCAGCAGTTACGGAAGACTTAATTCACCCCTCCACTTT.